The present T cell receptor (beta chain) was sequenced within a study of blood T cells in healthy people across ages. Findings of the study overall: From one million sequenced T cells, diversity estimates were lower bounds.

This clonotype was counted a few times. The target antigen is unknown. Combining a sample-barcoded 5' primer with a J-beta primer mix, a second PCR ran for 7 to 11 cycles. One entry per CDR3 protein, called by TCRdb with MiXCR from the 5' RACE reads. This table holds hundreds of thousands of distinct CDR3 sequences, around 21% found once. Donor samples were obtained from healthy Caucasian individuals from Russia, aged about 6 to 100. This CDR3 spans 16 amino acids. Germline CDR1 and CDR2: MNHNS and SASEGT. The chain carries TRBV6-1 and TRBJ2-5; D possibly corresponds to TRBD1 (6 bases). Near its end, the DNA agrees better with TRBJ2-7, so the J call may be wrong. Sequencing used blood. This receptor was taken from a man between 70 and 80 years old in good health. In nucleotides, the CDR3 is TGTGCCAGCAGTGAAGAGACAGTGGGGGCTCCCCACGAGCAGTACTTC. Translated, it gives CASSEETVGAPHEQYF.